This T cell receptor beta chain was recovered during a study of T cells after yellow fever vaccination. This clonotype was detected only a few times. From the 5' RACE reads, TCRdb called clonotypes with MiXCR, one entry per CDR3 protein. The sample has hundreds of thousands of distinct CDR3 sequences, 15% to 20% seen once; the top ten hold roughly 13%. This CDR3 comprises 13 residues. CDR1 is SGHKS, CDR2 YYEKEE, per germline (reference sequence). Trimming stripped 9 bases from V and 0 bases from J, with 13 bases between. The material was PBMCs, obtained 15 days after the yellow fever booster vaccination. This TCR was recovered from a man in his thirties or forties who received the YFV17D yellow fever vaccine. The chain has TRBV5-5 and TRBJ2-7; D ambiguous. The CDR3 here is CATRASSSYEQYF. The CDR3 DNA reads TGTGCCACCCGGGCCTCAAGCTCCTACGAGCAGTACTTC.